One TCR beta chain is described in this entry. Which antigen it targets is not known. No base quality information exists; no much larger clone differs at one position. The CDR3, from cysteine to phenylalanine, totals 15 residues. CDR3 DNA only is kept here, 45 bases in frame from base 1. The germline V end is reduced by 4 bases and the J end by 8 bases; junction bases left unmatched: 11. As encoded in the germline V gene, CDR1 is SGDLS while CDR2 is YYNGEE. Using the deep immunoSEQ assay, multiplex PCR amplified TCR CDR3 regions from genomic DNA. Genomic DNA extracted from each cell subset was distributed evenly over all wells of several immunoSEQ 96-well plates, and each plate served as one replicate. For sorted subsets, each replicate PCR was loaded with 200 ng genomic DNA, equivalent to approximately 27,000 T cell genomes. The purified libraries were quantified using a Qubit 3.0 fluorometer, sized with a Bioanalyzer 2100, and then quantified again using the KAPA Library Quantification kit. Every immunoSEQ 96-well plate was sequenced on a separate single-read 150-cycle Illumina NextSeq 550 flow cell. On the study's bioinformatics: Because only junctional sequences without quality scores were contained in the immunoSEQ output, filtering matching that applied to full-length reads could not be performed. To assign V/J genes and CDR3, sequences were annotated against IMGT germline references using PyIR, a Python wrapper for IgBLAST v1.9. Reads with weak V/J assignments (E-value above 1e-6), missing CDR3, stop codons, out-of-frame junctions, or ambiguous translated residues were removed. V3J clonotypes were defined as sequences sharing an identical inferred V gene, J gene, and CDR3 amino acid sequence. Percentage overlap between repertoires was calculated by dividing the number of shared unique clonotypes by the size of the smaller repertoire. Repertoire richness was assessed with RTK rarefaction, the Chao1 estimator, and Recon v2.1 estimates of unobserved clonotypes. Generation probabilities were computed with OLGA for all TCRbeta clonotypes obtained by the gDNA method from a few donors. TCRdb limited this immuneACCESS table to in-frame rearrangements with V and J called. A share of clones is missing; checked studies link under half to unresolved V genes, and the rest is unexplained. The V and J calls and clone size come from that table; D and trimming were worked out from the DNA. This sample lists around 2,000,000 clones; roughly 94% were detected once. Of the sample, 0.13% falls within the top ten clones.

The source of the sample is a study of shared clonotypes between healthy human individuals (dated by TCRdb to about 2020). As for the study more broadly: A couple of women and a few men aged 18 to 49 years were included in the cohort. For each donor, three plates each were used for CD4 naive and CD4 memory, two plates were used for CD8 naive, and one plate was used for CD8 memory. To increase sequencing depth and limit assay-specific biases, different laboratories used diverse techniques to prepare libraries and sequence TCR repertoires. To estimate repertoire size and how much clonotype sharing occurs between individuals, the study deeply sequenced the blood TCR repertoires of roughly 5 healthy adults. Leukapheresis yielded between about 0.85 and 9.5 billion PBMCs per donor. Study-wide findings and limitations: Even with the large sequencing depth, rarefaction of the sorted-subset datasets indicated that sequencing was incomplete. Naive subsets generally had larger estimated clonotype richness than memory subsets did. Only blood was sampled, and tissue TCR repertoires likely differ from those in blood. The genetic and exposure-history diversity represented was limited by the small number of donors. Pairwise subsampling led to the expectation that sequencing depth would affect the degree of clonotype sharing among donors. When a handful of donors were compared, the shared fraction of clonotypes was around 5.1% for naive CD4, around 3.5% for naive CD8, more than 2% for memory CD4, and 0.35% to 0.5% for memory CD8. Higher generation probabilities were observed for clonotypes shared by all four sorted-subset donors than for non-shared clonotypes.

The donors were healthy, HIV-negative adults who had no recently reported acute infections or vaccinations. Every donor was a Caucasian adult living in Nashville, Tennessee, USA. CD4+ T cells were enriched by magnetic negative selection, after which naive cells were positively selected on CD45RA and the negative fraction was taken as the memory subset. Blood was obtained by leukapheresis, after which PBMCs were separated by Ficoll-Histopaque density gradient centrifugation and cryopreserved in liquid nitrogen vapor phase. Analytical flow cytometry was used to check the purity and quantity of each magnetically sorted T cell population. Genomic DNA was isolated from each sorted fraction and quantified by UV absorbance on a Nanodrop 2000c.

The sequenced material came from naive CD4+ T cells sorted from blood. Per the publication, the cell subset or site label means: CD45RA+ positively selected. This clonotype was sampled from a man between 18 and 29 years old in good health. The sequence links TRBV9 to TRBJ1-4; TRBD1 lines up with 7 middle nucleotides. Here the CDR3 is given as CASSRQTGLREKLFF. Here is the DNA: TGTGCCAGCAGCCGACAGACAGGGCTGAGAGAAAAACTGTTTTTT.